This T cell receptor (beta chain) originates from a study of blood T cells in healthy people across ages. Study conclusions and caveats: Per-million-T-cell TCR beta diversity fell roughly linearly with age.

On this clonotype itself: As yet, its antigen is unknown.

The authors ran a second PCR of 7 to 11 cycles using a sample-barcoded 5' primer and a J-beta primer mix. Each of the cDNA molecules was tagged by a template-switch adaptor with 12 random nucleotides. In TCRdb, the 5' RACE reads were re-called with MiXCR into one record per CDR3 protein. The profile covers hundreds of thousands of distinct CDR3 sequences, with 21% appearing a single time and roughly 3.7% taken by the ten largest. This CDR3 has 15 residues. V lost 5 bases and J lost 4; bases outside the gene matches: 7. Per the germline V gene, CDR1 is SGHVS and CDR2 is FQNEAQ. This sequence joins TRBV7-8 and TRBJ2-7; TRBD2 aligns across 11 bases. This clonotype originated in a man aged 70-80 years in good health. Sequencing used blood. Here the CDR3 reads CASSAASGRIYEQYF. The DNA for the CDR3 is TGTGCCAGCAGCGCCGCTAGCGGGAGGATTTACGAGCAGTACTTC.